The 10 T cell receptor beta chains listed next were all sequenced from one sample in a study of PD-1 blockade in classical Hodgkin lymphoma. Method: immunoSEQ multiplex PCR; TCRdb's copy keeps in-frame clones and lacks some. Of 40,000 to 50,000 clones listed, approximately 83% are singletons. With no exception, relapse followed autologous stem cell transplantation in all patients, and brentuximab vedotin exposure varied. This sample comprised peripheral blood mononuclear cells (PBMCs), obtained at baseline. The origin of the receptors is a human donor with classical Hodgkin lymphoma.

The chain links TRBV14 to TRBJ1-2; D not certain. The CDR3 sequence is 13 residues long. Germline V gene sequence: CDR1 SGHDN, CDR2 FVKESK. V was clipped by 1 base and J by 6 bases, with 9 bases between them. For the CDR3, the DNA is TGTGCCAGCAGCCAAGGCAGCTCGGATGGCTACACCTTC. As protein: CASSQGSSDGYTF.

This sequence joins TRBV18 and TRBJ1-5, with D uncertain. The CDR3 is 15 residues long. With 3 bases removed from V and 0 bases from J, the gap between germline ends came to 9 bases. Germline CDR1 and CDR2: KGHSH and LQKENI. CDR3 in amino acids: CASSPSGNSNQPQHF. The CDR3 DNA reads TGTGCCAGCTCACCTAGTGGAAATAGCAATCAGCCCCAGCATTTT.

The genes are TRBV28 and TRBJ1-4; no reliable D call. Per germline, CDR1 MDHEN and CDR2 SYDVKM. The germline V and J ends were trimmed by 7 bases and 8 bases, with 8 bases remaining between them. This CDR3 has 11 residues. DNA of the CDR3: TGTGCCAGCACCTCTCGCGAAAAACTGTTTTTT. Its translation: CASTSREKLFF.

There are a few counts of this clone. This chain links TRBV18 with TRBJ2-3; possibly TRBD1 for D (6 bases). The CDR3 contains 15 residues. Germline V gene lookup returns CDR1 KGHSH and CDR2 LQKENI. V was clipped by 2 bases and J by 2 bases, with 11 bases between them. The CDR3 DNA reads TGTGCCAGCTCACCAGAGGACAGCCCCACAGATACGCAGTATTTT. Translating gives CASSPEDSPTDTQYF.

This chain links TRBV9 with TRBJ2-5; D tentatively fits TRBD1 or TRBD2 (6 bases each). Germline lookup yields CDR1 SGDLS and CDR2 YYNGEE. This CDR3 comprises 14 residues. Trimming took off 1 base at V and 5 bases at J, with 12 bases between the two ends. This CDR3 is CASSVRGGRETQYF. The CDR3 coding sequence is TGTGCCAGCAGCGTAAGAGGGGGGAGGGAGACCCAGTACTTC.

V is TRBV25-1 and J is TRBJ1-2, with D maybe TRBD1 (5 bases). Trimming left V 5 bases short and J 2 bases short, with 9 bases between. Germline values: CDR1 MGHDK, CDR2 SYGVNS. The CDR3 extends over 13 amino acids. Here the CDR3 reads CASSQTENYGYTF. CDR3 coding DNA: TGTGCCAGCAGTCAGACAGAGAACTATGGCTACACCTTC.

The chain is built from TRBV28 and TRBJ2-3, with D perhaps being TRBD1 or TRBD2 (6 bases each). V lost 3 bases and J lost 3, with 19 bases in between. The CDR3 is 17 residues long. The germline gives CDR1 MDHEN, CDR2 SYDVKM. The CDR3 DNA reads TGTGCCAGCAGTTTTGGCTCGGGGGCAGGGGTGACAGATACGCAGTATTTT. It encodes CASSFGSGAGVTDTQYF.

The rearrangement uses TRBV30 and TRBJ2-3; 10 bases map to TRBD2. V gave up 2 bases and J gave up 4 bases; unmatched junction bases: 6. The CDR3 sequence is 15 residues long. CDR1 and CDR2 (germline): GTSNPN, SVGIG (reference sequence). CDR3 sequence: CAWSPGTSVPDTQYF. The DNA of the CDR3 is TGTGCCTGGAGTCCGGGGACTAGCGTACCAGATACGCAGTATTTT.

This chain uses TRBV7-8 with TRBJ2-1; no reliable D call. V was trimmed by 5 bases and J by 6 bases, leaving 11 bases between them. CDR3 length equals 13 residues. Per the germline V gene, CDR1 is SGHVS and CDR2 is FQNEAQ. DNA of the CDR3: TGTGCCAGCAGCCCGGGTCCACTCAATGAGCAGTTCTTC. Its protein is CASSPGPLNEQFF.

This chain joins TRBV18 and TRBJ2-2, with 11 bases fitting TRBD2. The ends lost 0 bases at V and 1 base at J; junction bases unmatched: 1. The CDR3 sequence is 17 residues long. Germline CDR1 KGHSH, CDR2 LQKENI. CDR3 loop: CASSPPSGRENTGELFF. The CDR3 nucleotides are TGTGCCAGCTCACCACCTAGCGGGAGGGAGAACACCGGGGAGCTGTTTTTT.